One sample yielded the 27 T cell receptor beta chains listed below, sequenced in a study of CD8 T cells in Susac syndrome. The authors reverse transcribed about 0.45 to 1 ug RNA with random hexamers. MiXCR was run by TCRdb on the immunoSEQ multiplex PCR reads, yielding one entry per CDR3 protein. The table shows roughly 150,000 distinct CDR3 sequences, with 94% occurring only once. Sequenced material: CD8+ T cells from PBMCs. The receptors derive from a human donor with multiple sclerosis.

This rearrangement joins TRBV19 to TRBJ2-7, with D possibly being TRBD1 or TRBD2 (5 bases each). Per germline, CDR1 LNHDA and CDR2 SQIVND (reference sequence). Between the trimmed V and J ends, which lost 3 bases and 2 bases, there was a span of 20 bases. This CDR3 region has 17 residues. The CDR3 region has the DNA TGTGCCAGTAGTATCTCCTCCGGGACCCCGAACCCCTACGAGCAGTACTTC. Protein: CASSISSGTPNPYEQYF.

This clonotype was detected only once. This chain links TRBV20-1 with TRBJ2-6; 12 bases fit TRBD1. The germline CDR1 and CDR2 sequences are DFQATT and SNEGSKA (reference sequence). With V trimmed by 1 base and J by 3 bases, 7 bases remained unmatched. The length of the CDR3 is 18 residues. The CDR3 spells CSARAPGQGARGANVLTF. The CDR3 DNA follows: TGCAGTGCTAGAGCTCCGGGACAGGGGGCGCGTGGGGCCAACGTCCTGACTTTC.

This sequence joins TRBV4-3 and TRBJ1-2; D is undetermined. Germline lookup yields CDR1 LGHNA and CDR2 YSLEER. CDR3 size: 14 residues. V was pared by 5 bases and J by 0 bases, with 10 bases between. The CDR3 here is CASSAQVANYGYTF. In DNA, the CDR3 is TGCGCCAGCAGCGCCCAGGTAGCTAACTATGGCTACACCTTC.

The V and J genes are TRBV3-1 and TRBJ2-7, with D possibly called TRBD1 or TRBD2 (5 bases each). Per germline, CDR1 LGHDT and CDR2 YNNKEL (reference sequence). V lost 4 bases, J lost 5 bases, and 18 bases lay in between. The CDR3 is 15 amino acids. The CDR3 DNA follows: TGTGCCAGCAGCCGTAGTATGACCCTGGGGGACGAGCAGTACTTC. This sequence encodes CASSRSMTLGDEQYF.

The chain recombines TRBV28 with TRBJ1-1, with D perhaps TRBD1 (5 bases). CDR3 length: 14 amino acids. With 6 bases removed from V and 7 bases from J, the gap between germline ends came to 18 bases. Germline values: CDR1 MDHEN, CDR2 SYDVKM. CDR3 sequence (DNA): TGTGCCAGCAGCCTCTCGCAGGGCATCCTTGAAGCTTTCTTT. Its protein product is CASSLSQGILEAFF.

The chain uses TRBV7-9 and TRBJ2-7; D call uncertain. The V gene lost 4 bases and the J gene lost 2 bases, with 15 bases spanning the gap. The CDR3 has 15 residues. In germline, CDR1 is SEHNR, CDR2 FQNEAQ (reference sequence). The chain's CDR3 is CASSSPSVVAYEQYF. CDR3 DNA sequence: TGTGCCAGCAGCTCCCCGTCGGTGGTGGCCTACGAGCAGTACTTC.

A few counts support this clonotype. One end of the junction varies from germline; a read error may be responsible. The CDR3 nucleotides read TGTGCCAGCAGCCAGGGGAACACTGAAGCTTTCTTT. The encoded protein is CASSQGNTEAFF. V and J are TRBV4-1 and TRBJ1-1; D perhaps matches TRBD1 (5 bases). The CDR3 spans 12 residues. CDR1 and CDR2 (germline): MGHRA, YSYEKL.

V usage is TRBV27 and J usage is TRBJ1-5, with TRBD1 identical over 7 bases. This CDR3 is built from 14 residues. Trimming at V came to 6 bases and at J to 1 base, leaving 3 bases not matched to a gene. Germline CDR1 MNHEY, CDR2 SMNVEV (reference sequence). CDR3 sequence (DNA): TGTGCCAGCAGCCTGGGACAGAGCAATCAGCCCCAGCATTTT. It yields the protein CASSLGQSNQPQHF.

This chain uses TRBV27 with TRBJ1-1; D gene ambiguous. Per the germline V gene, CDR1 is MNHEY and CDR2 is SMNVEV (reference sequence). Trimming removed 0 bases at V and 6 bases at J, with 8 bases between. There are 13 residues in the CDR3. The CDR3 nucleotides read TGTGCCAGCAGTTTATCGTTGGTCTCTGAAGCTTTCTTT. Translation: CASSLSLVSEAFF.

The chain has TRBV20-1 and TRBJ2-7, with D possibly TRBD2 on 7 matching bases. Germline loops: CDR1 DFQATT, CDR2 SNEGSKA (reference sequence). Between the trimmed V and J ends, which lost 3 bases and 2 bases, there was a span of 17 bases. CDR3 size: 15 residues. For the CDR3, the DNA is TGCAGTGCTAGCGGGCTTGCGGGGGCCACCTACGAGCAGTACTTC. This codes for CSASGLAGATYEQYF.

This clonotype was seen only once. The CDR3 region has the DNA TGTGCCAGCAGCCGTGCCTGGGGGCCGGAAGAGACCCAGTACTTC. It codes for CASSRAWGPEETQYF. The chain links TRBV3-1 to TRBJ2-5; D might be TRBD1 (6 bases). Trimming took off 4 bases at V and 3 bases at J, with 15 bases between the two ends. Germline V gives CDR1 LGHDT, CDR2 YNNKEL (reference sequence). The CDR3 sequence is 15 residues long.

This sequence joins TRBV27 and TRBJ2-1; 8 bases are shared with TRBD1. Germline loops: CDR1 MNHEY, CDR2 SMNVEV (reference sequence). The V segment lost 3 bases and the J segment 3 bases; nucleotides outside the gene matches: 4. There are 15 residues in the CDR3. The CDR3 loop reads CASSLNRGYYNEQFF. The CDR3 bases are TGTGCCAGCAGTTTGAACAGGGGGTACTACAATGAGCAGTTCTTC.

The gene calls are TRBV20-1 and TRBJ2-7; D tentatively reads TRBD1 or TRBD2 (6 bases each). CDR3 length equals 15 residues. The V end was cut by 3 bases, the J end by 0 bases, with 15 bases between. The germline V gene has CDR1 DFQATT and CDR2 SNEGSKA (reference sequence). As DNA, the CDR3 is TGCAGTGCTAGGGACGGGGGCGATAGCTCCTACGAGCAGTACTTC. Protein product: CSARDGGDSSYEQYF.

The chain links TRBV12-3 or TRBV12-4 to TRBJ2-3; 7 bases match TRBD2. V was pared by 3 bases and J by 11 bases, with 5 bases of the junction left unmatched. This CDR3 comprises 12 residues. The CDR3 nucleotides are TGTGCCAGCAGTTTCGACAGCGGGGAGCAGTATTTT. Encoded protein: CASSFDSGEQYF.

The chain employs TRBV27 and TRBJ2-5; 8 bases map to TRBD1. Germline V CDR1 and CDR2: MNHEY, SMNVEV (reference sequence). This CDR3 region has 15 residues. With V trimmed by 3 bases and J by 1 base, 4 bases remained unmatched. CDR3 amino acids: CASSFQGATQETQYF. The CDR3 DNA reads TGTGCCAGCAGTTTCCAGGGGGCTACCCAAGAGACCCAGTACTTC.

The gene calls are TRBV12-3 or TRBV12-4 and TRBJ2-1; D possibly uses TRBD1 or TRBD2 (5 bases each). The CDR3 is made up of 16 amino acids. V was trimmed by 2 bases and J by 5 bases, leaving 16 bases between them. The CDR3 coding sequence is TGTGCCAGCAGTTTAAGGAGGAAGGGGCCGAACAATGAGCAGTTCTTC. This encodes CASSLRRKGPNNEQFF.

With respect to this clonotype: One end of the junction fails to match germline, which may point to a read error. J is TRBJ1-2 and V is TRBV2; TRBD1 is a possible D gene (5 bases). The germline V gene has CDR1 SNHLY and CDR2 FYNNEI. CDR3 length equals 8 residues. CDR3 DNA: TGTGCCAGGGGGGGAGCCGCCTTC. Translating gives CARGGAAF.

The J gene is TRBJ2-1, the V gene TRBV27; TRBD2 might be the D (6 bases). V lost 10 bases, J lost 0 bases, and 13 bases lay in between. The CDR3 consists of 14 residues. Germline CDR1 MNHEY, CDR2 SMNVEV (reference sequence). CDR3 residues: CATRDGSSYNEQFF. The CDR3 DNA reads TGTGCCACCCGAGACGGGAGCTCCTACAATGAGCAGTTCTTC.

The V gene is TRBV3-1, the J gene TRBJ1-5; D remains unclear. V was trimmed by 3 bases and J by 0 bases, leaving 15 bases between them. This CDR3 is 17 amino acids long. The germline gives CDR1 LGHDT, CDR2 YNNKEL (reference sequence). The CDR3: CASSQEGKAISNQPQHF. The DNA for the CDR3 is TGTGCCAGCAGCCAGGAGGGTAAAGCGATTAGCAATCAGCCCCAGCATTTT.

The chain couples TRBV10-3 to TRBJ2-7, with 8 bases fitting TRBD1. The trim removed 10 bases at V and 5 bases at J, leaving 7 bases unmatched. This CDR3 region has 12 residues. Germline loops: CDR1 ENHRY, CDR2 SYGVKD. CDR3 sequence: CATLDRENEQYF. Written as DNA, the CDR3 is TGTGCCACGCTGGACAGGGAGAACGAGCAGTACTTC.

The V call is TRBV5-6, the J call TRBJ1-1, with unresolved D. V lost 0 bases to trimming and J lost 10 bases, with 10 bases between them. This CDR3 is 12 amino acids long. The germline V gene encodes CDR1 SGHDT and CDR2 YYEEEE. The CDR3 loop is CASSLGRGVAFF. For the CDR3, the DNA is TGTGCCAGCAGCTTGGGAAGAGGTGTAGCTTTCTTT. Together with reference TRBV5-6 and TRBJ1-1, the CDR3 gives the full variable domain: DAGVTQSPTHLIKTRGQQVTLRCSPKSGHDTVSWYQQALGQGPQFIFQYYEEEERQRGNFPDRFSGHQFPNYSSELNVNALLLGDSALYLCASSLGRGVAFFGQGTRLTVV.

Of note for this clonotype: Because the CDR3's place on the DNA is in doubt, the DNA is left out and the CDR3 is given as listed by TCRdb. This rearrangement joins TRBV6-5 to TRBJ2-5; TRBD2 is the table's D call and was not checked against the DNA. The CDR3 has 15 amino acids, counting both end residues. Germline-derived CDR1 and CDR2 are MNHEY and SVGAGI. CDR3 in amino acids: CASSSSTGPGETQYF.

V usage is TRBV30 and J usage is TRBJ2-7, with D perhaps TRBD1 or TRBD2 (6 bases each). CDR1 and CDR2 from the germline V gene are GTSNPN and SVGIG (reference sequence). V was shortened by 1 base and J by 2 bases, with 9 bases between the two germline ends. There are 13 residues in the CDR3. This CDR3 is CAWSGGATYEQYF. The CDR3 nucleotides read TGTGCCTGGAGTGGGGGGGCAACCTACGAGCAGTACTTC.

This clonotype was recorded only once. This chain links TRBV15 with TRBJ1-1; TRBD1 is a possible D gene (6 bases). Trimming took 3 bases from V and 1 from J, leaving 12 bases between them. Germline V lookup: CDR1 LNHNV, CDR2 YYDKDF (reference sequence). This CDR3 spans 15 amino acids. The CDR3 region has the DNA TGTGCCACCAGCAGGAGCGGACAGTCGAACACTGAAGCTTTCTTT. Encoded protein: CATSRSGQSNTEAFF.

The V gene is TRBV20-1, the J gene TRBJ2-3; perhaps TRBD2 as D (6 bases). Trimming shortened V by 0 bases and J by 1 base, and 14 bases separated the two germline ends. This CDR3 contains 16 residues. Germline V gene sequence: CDR1 DFQATT, CDR2 SNEGSKA (reference sequence). Here the CDR3 reads CSARDFRSSGTDTQYF. CDR3 in DNA: TGCAGTGCTAGAGATTTTCGGTCTAGCGGCACAGATACGCAGTATTTT.

The J gene is TRBJ2-1, the V gene TRBV9; unclear D gene. The CDR3 consists of 12 residues. Trimming removed 0 bases from V and 8 bases from J, with 6 bases in between. CDR1 is SGDLS, CDR2 YYNGEE, per germline. CDR3 residues: CASSVGLDEQFF. The CDR3 region has the DNA TGTGCCAGCAGCGTAGGACTTGATGAGCAGTTCTTC. The full variable domain, its missing parts supplied by reference TRBV9 and TRBJ2-1, is DSGVTQTPKHLITATGQRVTLRCSPRSGDLSVYWYQQSLDQGLQFLIQYYNGEERAKGNILERFSAQQFPDLHSELNLSSLELGDSALYFCASSVGLDEQFFGPGTRLTVL.

J is TRBJ2-1 and V is TRBV15; D is possibly TRBD2 (7 bases). Trimming removed 5 bases at V and 13 bases at J, with 15 bases between. There are 12 residues in the CDR3. CDR1 LNHNV and CDR2 YYDKDF come from the germline V gene (reference sequence). CDR3 coding DNA: TGTGCCACCAGCGATAAAGGGGGACTACAGTTCTTC. Translating gives CATSDKGGLQFF.